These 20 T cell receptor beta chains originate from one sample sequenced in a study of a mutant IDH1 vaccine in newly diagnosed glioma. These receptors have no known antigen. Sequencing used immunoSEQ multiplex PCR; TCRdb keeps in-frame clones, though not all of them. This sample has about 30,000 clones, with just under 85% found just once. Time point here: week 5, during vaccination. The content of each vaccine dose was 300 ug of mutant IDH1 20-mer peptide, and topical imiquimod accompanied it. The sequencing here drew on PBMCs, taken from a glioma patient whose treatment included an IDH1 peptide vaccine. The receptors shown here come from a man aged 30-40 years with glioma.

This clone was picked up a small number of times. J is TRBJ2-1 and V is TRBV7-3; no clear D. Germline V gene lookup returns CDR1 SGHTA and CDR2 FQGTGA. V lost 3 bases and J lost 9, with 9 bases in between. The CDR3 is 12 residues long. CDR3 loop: CASSFSVGEQFF. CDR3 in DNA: TGTGCCAGCAGCTTCTCTGTCGGTGAGCAGTTCTTC.

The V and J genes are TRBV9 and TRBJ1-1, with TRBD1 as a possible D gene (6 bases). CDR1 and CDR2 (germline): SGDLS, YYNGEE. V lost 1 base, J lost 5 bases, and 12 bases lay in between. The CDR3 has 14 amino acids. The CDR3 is CASSVYPGVTEAFF. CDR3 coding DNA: TGTGCCAGCAGCGTATATCCAGGGGTGACTGAAGCTTTCTTT.

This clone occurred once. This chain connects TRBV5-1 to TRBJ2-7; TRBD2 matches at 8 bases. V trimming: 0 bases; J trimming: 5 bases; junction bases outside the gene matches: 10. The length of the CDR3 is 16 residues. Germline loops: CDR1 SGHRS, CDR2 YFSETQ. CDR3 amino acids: CASSLGAEAGEDEQYF. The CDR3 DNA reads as TGCGCCAGCAGCTTGGGGGCGGAAGCGGGAGAGGACGAGCAGTACTTC. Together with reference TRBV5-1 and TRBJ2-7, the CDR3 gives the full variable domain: KAGVTQTPRYLIKTRGQQVTLSCSPISGHRSVSWYQQTPGQGLQFLFEYFSETQRNKGNFPGRFSGRQFSNSRSEMNVSTLELGDSALYLCASSLGAEAGEDEQYFGPGTRLTVT.

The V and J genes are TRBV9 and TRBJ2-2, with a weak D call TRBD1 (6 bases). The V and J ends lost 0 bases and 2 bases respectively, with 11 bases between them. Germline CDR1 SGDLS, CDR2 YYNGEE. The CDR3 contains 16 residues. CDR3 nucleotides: TGTGCCAGCAGCGTAGCGGAGACAGGAAACACCGGGGAGCTGTTTTTT. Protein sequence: CASSVAETGNTGELFF.

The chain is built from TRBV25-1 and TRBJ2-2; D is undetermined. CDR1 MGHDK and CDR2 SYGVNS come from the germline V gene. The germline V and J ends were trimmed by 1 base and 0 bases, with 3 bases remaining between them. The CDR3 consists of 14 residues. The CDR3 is CASSESTNTGELFF. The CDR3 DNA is TGTGCCAGCAGTGAATCAACGAACACCGGGGAGCTGTTTTTT.

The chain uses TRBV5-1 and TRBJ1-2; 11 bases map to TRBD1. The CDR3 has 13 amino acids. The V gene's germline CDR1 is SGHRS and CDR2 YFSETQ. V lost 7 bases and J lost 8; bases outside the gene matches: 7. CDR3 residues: CASGMGQGVGYTF. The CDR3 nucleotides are TGCGCCAGCGGAATGGGACAGGGGGTAGGCTACACCTTC.

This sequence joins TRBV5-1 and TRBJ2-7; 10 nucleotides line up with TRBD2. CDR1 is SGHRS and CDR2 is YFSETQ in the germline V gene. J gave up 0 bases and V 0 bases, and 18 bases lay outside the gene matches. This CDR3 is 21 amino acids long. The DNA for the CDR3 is TGCGCCAGCAGCTTGGCTTTTAGTGTGGGACTAGCGAGACGATTCTCCTACGAGCAGTACTTC. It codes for CASSLAFSVGLARRFSYEQYF.

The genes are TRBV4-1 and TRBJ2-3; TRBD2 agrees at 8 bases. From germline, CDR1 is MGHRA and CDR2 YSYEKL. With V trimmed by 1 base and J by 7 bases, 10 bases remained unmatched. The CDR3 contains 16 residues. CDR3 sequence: CASSQVGRAKGNTQYF. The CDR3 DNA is TGCGCCAGCAGCCAAGTCGGGAGGGCCAAAGGGAATACGCAGTATTTT.

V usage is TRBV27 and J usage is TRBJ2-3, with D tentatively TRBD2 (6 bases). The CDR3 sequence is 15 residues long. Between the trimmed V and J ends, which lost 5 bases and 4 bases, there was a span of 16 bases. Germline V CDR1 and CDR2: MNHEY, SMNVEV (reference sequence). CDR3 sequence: CASSETGSWADTQYF. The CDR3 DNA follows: TGTGCCAGCAGTGAAACCGGGAGTTGGGCAGATACGCAGTATTTT.

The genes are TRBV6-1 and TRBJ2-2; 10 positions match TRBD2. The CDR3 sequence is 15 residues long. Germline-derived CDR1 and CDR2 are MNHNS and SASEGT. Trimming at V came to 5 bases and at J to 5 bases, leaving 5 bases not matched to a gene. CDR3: CASSRAGGETGELFF. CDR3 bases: TGTGCCAGCAGTAGAGCGGGAGGGGAGACCGGGGAGCTGTTTTTT.

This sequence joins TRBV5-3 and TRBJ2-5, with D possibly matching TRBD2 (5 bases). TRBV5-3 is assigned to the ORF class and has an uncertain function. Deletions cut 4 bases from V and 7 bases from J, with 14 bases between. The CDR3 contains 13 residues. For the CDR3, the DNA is TGTGCCAGAAGCGCGGACTCCTCTCCGACCCAGTACTTC. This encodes CARSADSSPTQYF.

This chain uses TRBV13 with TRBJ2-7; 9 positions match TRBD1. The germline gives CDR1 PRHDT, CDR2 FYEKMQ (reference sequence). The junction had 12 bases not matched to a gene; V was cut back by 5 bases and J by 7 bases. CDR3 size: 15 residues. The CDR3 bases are TGTGCCAGCAGCACTCCGGGACAGGGTCTCCTAGAGCAGTACTTC. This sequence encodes CASSTPGQGLLEQYF.

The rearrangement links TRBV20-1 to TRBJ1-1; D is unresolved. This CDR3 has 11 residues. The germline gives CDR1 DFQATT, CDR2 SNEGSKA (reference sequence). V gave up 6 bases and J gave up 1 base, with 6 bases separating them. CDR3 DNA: TGCAGTGCCGGGTGGAACACTGAAGCTTTCTTT. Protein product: CSAGWNTEAFF.

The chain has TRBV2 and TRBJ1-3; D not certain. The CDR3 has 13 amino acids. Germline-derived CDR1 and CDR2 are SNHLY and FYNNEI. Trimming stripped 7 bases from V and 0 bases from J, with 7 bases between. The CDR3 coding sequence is TGTGCCAGCATCTACAGCTCTGGAAACACCATATATTTT. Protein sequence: CASIYSSGNTIYF.

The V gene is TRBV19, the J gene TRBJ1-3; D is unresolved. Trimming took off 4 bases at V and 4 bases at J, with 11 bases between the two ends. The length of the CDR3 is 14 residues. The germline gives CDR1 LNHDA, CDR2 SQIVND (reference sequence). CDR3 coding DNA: TGTGCCAGTAGTACCGACAAAGGAGGAAACACCATATATTTT. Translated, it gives CASSTDKGGNTIYF.

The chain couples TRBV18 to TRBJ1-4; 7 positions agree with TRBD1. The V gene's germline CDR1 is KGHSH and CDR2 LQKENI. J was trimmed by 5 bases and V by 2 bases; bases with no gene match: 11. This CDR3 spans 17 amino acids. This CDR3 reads CASSPELPGQLNEKLFF. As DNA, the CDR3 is TGTGCCAGCTCACCAGAGCTTCCGGGACAGCTGAATGAAAAACTGTTTTTT.

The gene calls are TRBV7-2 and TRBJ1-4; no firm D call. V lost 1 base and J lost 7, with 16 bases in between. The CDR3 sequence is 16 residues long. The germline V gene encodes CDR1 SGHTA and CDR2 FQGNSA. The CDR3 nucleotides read TGTGCCAGCAGCTTAGGGGTTATGGGGTGGGGTGAAAAACTGTTTTTT. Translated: CASSLGVMGWGEKLFF.

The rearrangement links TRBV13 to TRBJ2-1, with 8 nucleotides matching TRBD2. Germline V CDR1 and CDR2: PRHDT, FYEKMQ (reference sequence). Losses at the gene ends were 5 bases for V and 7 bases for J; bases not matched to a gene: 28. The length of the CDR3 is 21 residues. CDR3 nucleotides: TGTGCCAGCAGCCTGATTTTTAGAGCGGGAGAGGAGGGGAGGGAGTTAAATGAGCAGTTCTTC. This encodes CASSLIFRAGEEGRELNEQFF.

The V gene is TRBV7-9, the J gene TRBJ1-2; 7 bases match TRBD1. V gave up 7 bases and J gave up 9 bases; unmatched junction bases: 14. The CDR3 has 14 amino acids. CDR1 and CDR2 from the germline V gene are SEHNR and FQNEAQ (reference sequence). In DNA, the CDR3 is TGTGCCAGCACCAGGGAGGGGGCGTTCTTGAGCTACACCTTC. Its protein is CASTREGAFLSYTF.

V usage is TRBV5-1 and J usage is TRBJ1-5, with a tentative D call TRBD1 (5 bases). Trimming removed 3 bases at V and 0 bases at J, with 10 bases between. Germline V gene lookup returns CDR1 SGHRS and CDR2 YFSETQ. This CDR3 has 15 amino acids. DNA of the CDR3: TGCGCCAGCAGCTGGGGAGGGGATAGCAATCAGCCCCAGCATTTT. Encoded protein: CASSWGGDSNQPQHF.